These 24 T cell receptor beta chains share one sample of origin, sequenced in a study of cytomegalovirus exposure and HLA in healthy donors. The PCR was carried out with 60 Vbeta primers and 13 Jbeta primers. Clones were sequenced by immunoSEQ multiplex PCR, and TCRdb holds only the in-frame ones, with some missing. The sample comprises approximately 120,000 clones, approximately 80% of which are singletons, and around 3.6% rests with the top ten. Material for sequencing was PBMCs. The source is a man aged 35 to 55 in good health and CMV-seronegative.

V and J are TRBV6-6 and TRBJ1-2; 8 bases align to TRBD1. Germline V lookup: CDR1 MNHNY, CDR2 SVGAGI (reference sequence). V gave up 5 bases and J gave up 4 bases; unmatched junction bases: 12. This CDR3 has 16 amino acids. The DNA of the CDR3 is TGTGCCAGCAGTACATCAACGGGACAGGTGATCTATGGCTACACCTTC. As protein: CASSTSTGQVIYGYTF.

This chain uses TRBV11-1 with TRBJ2-7, with unresolved D. This CDR3 spans 13 amino acids. Deletions cut 1 base from V and 6 bases from J, with 10 bases between. Looked up from germline, CDR1 is SGHAT and CDR2 is FQDESV (reference sequence). DNA of the CDR3: TGTGCCAGCAGCTTAGGTGCGGTCGCCGAGCAGTACTTC. Protein: CASSLGAVAEQYF.

The chain couples TRBV9 to TRBJ2-5; the D gene is possibly TRBD2 (5 bases). The end of the DNA is better explained by TRBJ2-7, so the J call may be wrong. The CDR3 covers 13 residues. Germline V gene data show CDR1 as SGDLS and CDR2 as YYNGEE. The CDR3 spells CASSVVSDGEQYF. The CDR3 nucleotides are TGTGCCAGCAGCGTAGTTAGCGATGGCGAGCAGTACTTC.

The chain links TRBV7-3 to TRBJ2-3, with D possibly being TRBD1 (6 bases). Trimming took off 2 bases at V and 1 base at J, with 10 bases between the two ends. Germline CDR1 is SGHTA and CDR2 is FQGTGA. The CDR3 loop spans 15 amino acids. The CDR3 DNA sequence: TGTGCCAGCAGCTTAGGACAGCCTGGCACAGATACGCAGTATTTT. Protein product: CASSLGQPGTDTQYF.

The chain employs TRBV9 and TRBJ2-7; TRBD2 matches at 9 bases. The J segment lost 7 bases and the V segment lost 4 bases, leaving 15 bases of the junction unmatched. Germline V gene data show CDR1 as SGDLS and CDR2 as YYNGEE. CDR3 length: 16 residues. The CDR3 DNA reads as TGTGCCAGCAGCCACCCCTCGGCGGGGGGGCAGGAGGAGCAGTACTTC. This sequence encodes CASSHPSAGGQEEQYF.

The rearrangement uses TRBV19 and TRBJ2-7; 9 bases are shared with TRBD1. CDR3 length equals 15 residues. Germline CDR1 reads LNHDA; CDR2 reads SQIVND (reference sequence). J gave up 4 bases and V 1 base, and 5 bases lay outside the gene matches. CDR3 sequence: CASSIAGTGIYEQYF. CDR3 nucleotides: TGTGCCAGTAGTATAGCAGGGACAGGGATTTACGAGCAGTACTTC.

The rearrangement joins TRBV2 to TRBJ1-3; no firm D call. CDR1 SNHLY and CDR2 FYNNEI come from the germline V gene. V was pared by 8 bases and J by 0 bases, with 14 bases between. CDR3 length: 15 amino acids. The CDR3 DNA reads TGTGCCAGCGGTTTGCAGTCCGTCTCTGGAAACACCATATATTTT. This sequence encodes CASGLQSVSGNTIYF.

The chain employs TRBV6-1 and TRBJ1-1; 7 bases fit TRBD1. The length of the CDR3 is 11 residues. V was pared by 7 bases and J by 11 bases, with 7 bases of the junction left unmatched. CDR1 and CDR2 from the germline V gene are MNHNS and SASEGT. CDR3 region: CASTSGTEAFF. As DNA, the CDR3 is TGTGCCAGCACCTCCGGGACAGAGGCTTTCTTT.

V and J are TRBV7-8 and TRBJ1-5; D gene ambiguous. Trimming removed 2 bases from V and 4 bases from J, with 12 bases in between. This CDR3 comprises 15 residues. Germline values: CDR1 SGHVS, CDR2 FQNEAQ. The CDR3 DNA sequence: TGTGCCAGCAGCTTACAAGGAGCGGGAAATCAGCCCCAGCATTTT. It encodes CASSLQGAGNQPQHF.

V gene TRBV7-8 combines with J gene TRBJ2-7, with 7 bases identical to TRBD1. J lost 3 bases, V lost 0 bases, and 2 bases had no gene match. Germline V gene lookup returns CDR1 SGHVS and CDR2 FQNEAQ. The CDR3 spans 14 residues. CDR3 residues: CASSLAGTDYEQYF. The DNA for the CDR3 is TGTGCCAGCAGCTTAGCTGGGACAGACTACGAGCAGTACTTC.

V gene TRBV6-5 combines with J gene TRBJ2-2; the D gene is possibly TRBD2 (5 bases). This CDR3 comprises 14 residues. V lost 6 bases, J lost 7 bases, and 15 bases lay in between. Germline V gene data show CDR1 as MNHEY and CDR2 as SVGAGI. CDR3 sequence reads: CASRVSGWGGELFF. Written as DNA, the CDR3 is TGTGCCAGCAGGGTATCGGGATGGGGCGGGGAGCTGTTTTTT.

This rearrangement joins TRBV2 to TRBJ1-1; 10 nucleotides align to TRBD1. CDR1 and CDR2 from the germline V gene are SNHLY and FYNNEI. The junction had 9 bases not matched to a gene; V was cut back by 4 bases and J by 4 bases. The CDR3 has 16 residues. The CDR3 reads CASSVRDRGLATEAFF. Written as DNA, the CDR3 is TGTGCCAGCAGTGTCCGGGACAGGGGTTTAGCCACTGAAGCTTTCTTT.

The CDR3 spells CASSFDRAAHEQYF. CDR3 in DNA: TGTGCCAGCAGCTTTGACAGGGCTGCACACGAGCAGTACTTC. This rearrangement joins TRBV5-4 to TRBJ2-7, with 7 bases matching TRBD1. The CDR3 runs 14 residues. The germline V gene encodes CDR1 SGHNT and CDR2 YYREEE (reference sequence). V gave up 2 bases and J gave up 5 bases; unmatched junction bases: 7.

J is TRBJ1-5 and V is TRBV28, with a tentative D call TRBD1 (6 bases). Deletions cut 5 bases from V and 6 bases from J, with 17 bases between. Per the germline V gene, CDR1 is MDHEN and CDR2 is SYDVKM. The CDR3 consists of 15 residues. The CDR3 is CASSQLQGGGQPQHF. For the CDR3, the DNA is TGTGCCAGCAGTCAATTACAGGGTGGGGGTCAGCCCCAGCATTTT.

The chain joins TRBV6-5 to TRBJ2-7; TRBD1 might be the D (6 bases). Trimming pared 6 bases from V and 2 bases from J, leaving 8 bases between. Germline V gene sequence: CDR1 MNHEY, CDR2 SVGAGI. The CDR3 runs to 12 residues. This CDR3 is CASSRDTYEQYF. The CDR3 coding sequence is TGTGCCAGCAGCAGGGACACCTACGAGCAGTACTTC.

The rearrangement links TRBV5-4 to TRBJ2-2, with 8 bases that match TRBD1. This CDR3 has 15 amino acids. The junction had 7 bases not matched to a gene; V was cut back by 4 bases and J by 5 bases. Germline CDR1 is SGHNT and CDR2 is YYREEE (reference sequence). CDR3 coding DNA: TGTGCCAGCAGCCTCGAGGACAGGGCTACCGGGGAGCTGTTTTTT. Protein sequence: CASSLEDRATGELFF.

V is TRBV28 and J is TRBJ1-6, with a possible D match to TRBD1 (6 bases). The V end lost 5 bases, the J end lost 6 bases, and 17 bases lay between the germline ends. The germline V gene encodes CDR1 MDHEN and CDR2 SYDVKM. The CDR3 has 16 amino acids. CDR3 loop: CASSPFLQGLNSPLHF. In DNA form, the CDR3 reads TGTGCCAGCAGTCCCTTCTTGCAGGGGCTTAATTCACCCCTCCACTTT.

The chain is built from TRBV5-1 and TRBJ2-1; 12 nucleotides agree with TRBD2. The CDR3 consists of 16 residues. The trim removed 4 bases at V and 7 bases at J, leaving 9 bases unmatched. Germline loops: CDR1 SGHRS, CDR2 YFSETQ. This chain's CDR3 is CASSTTGTSGLNEQFF. CDR3 coding DNA: TGCGCCAGCAGCACAACCGGGACTAGCGGGCTTAATGAGCAGTTCTTC.

In this sample, this clone turned up a few times. The chain uses TRBV4-3 and TRBJ1-4; no clear D gene. Germline V lookup: CDR1 LGHNA, CDR2 YSLEER. V lost 0 bases and J lost 8, with 16 bases in between. CDR3 length equals 16 residues. Written as DNA, the CDR3 is TGCGCCAGCAGCCAAGATAGAACCCTCGCGAGGGAAAAACTGTTTTTT. It specifies CASSQDRTLAREKLFF.

CDR3 residues: CASSFSRGGGEQFF. The CDR3 DNA reads TGTGCCAGCAGCTTTTCGCGGGGGGGTGGTGAGCAGTTCTTC. The chain employs TRBV7-2 and TRBJ2-1, with 9 bases that match TRBD2. The V segment lost 3 bases and the J segment 9 bases; nucleotides outside the gene matches: 6. The CDR3 has 14 residues. Germline V gene sequence: CDR1 SGHTA, CDR2 FQGNSA.

The J gene is TRBJ2-1, the V gene TRBV5-5; the match to TRBD1 covers 9 bases. V lost 4 bases and J lost 2; bases outside the gene matches: 4. The CDR3 contains 15 residues. Per germline, CDR1 SGHKS and CDR2 YYEKEE (reference sequence). CDR3: CASSRTGVAYNEQFF. The CDR3 DNA sequence: TGTGCCAGCAGCAGGACAGGGGTAGCCTACAATGAGCAGTTCTTC.

This sequence joins TRBV5-5 and TRBJ2-7, with D perhaps matching TRBD1 (5 bases). This CDR3 is built from 13 residues. The germline V gene encodes CDR1 SGHKS and CDR2 YYEKEE (reference sequence). V gave up 6 bases and J gave up 8 bases, with 18 bases separating them. Written as DNA, the CDR3 is TGTGCCAGCACCTCCTCCCCAGGGTATAAGCAGTACTTC. It codes for CASTSSPGYKQYF.

This clone was counted only a few times. The chain combines TRBV9 with TRBJ2-7; 11 nucleotides align to TRBD1. V shed 4 bases, J shed 9 bases, and the junction held 12 bases outside the gene matches. Looked up from germline, CDR1 is SGDLS and CDR2 is YYNGEE. The length of the CDR3 is 15 residues. This CDR3 is CASSITGDRGTGQYF. The CDR3, as DNA: TGTGCCAGCAGCATCACAGGGGACAGGGGGACCGGGCAGTACTTC.

J is TRBJ1-2 and V is TRBV7-9, with D possibly being TRBD1 (6 bases). The V end was cut by 5 bases, the J end by 8 bases, with 15 bases between. The CDR3 runs to 13 residues. Per germline, CDR1 SEHNR and CDR2 FQNEAQ (reference sequence). Written as DNA, the CDR3 is TGTGCCAGCAGCCTTGACAGGACAGTAGGCTACACCTTC. Amino acid sequence: CASSLDRTVGYTF.